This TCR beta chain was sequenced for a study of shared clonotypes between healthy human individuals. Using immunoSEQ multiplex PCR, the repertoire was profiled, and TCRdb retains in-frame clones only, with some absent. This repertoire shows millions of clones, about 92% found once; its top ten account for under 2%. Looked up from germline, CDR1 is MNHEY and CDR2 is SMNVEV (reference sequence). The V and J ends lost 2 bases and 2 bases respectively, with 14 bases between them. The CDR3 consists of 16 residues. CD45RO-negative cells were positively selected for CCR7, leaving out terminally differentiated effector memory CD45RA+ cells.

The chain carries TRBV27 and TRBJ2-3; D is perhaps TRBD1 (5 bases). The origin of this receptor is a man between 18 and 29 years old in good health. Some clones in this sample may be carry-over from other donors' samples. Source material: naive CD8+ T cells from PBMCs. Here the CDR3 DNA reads TGTGCCAGCAGTTTACTCAGGGCCTCCGCCACAGATACGCAGTATTTT. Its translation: CASSLLRASATDTQYF.